The 16 T cell receptor beta chains below were found in one sample sequenced in a study of OX40 agonist ivuxolimab in advanced cancers. To prepare the library, the immunoSEQ multiplex PCR assay was applied. Sourced from immuneACCESS, this table was stored by TCRdb with only in-frame sequences that have V and J called. A share of the clones is absent; for the studies checked, an unresolved V gene accounts for under half, and the remainder has no known explanation. A total of 77,000 or so clones appear in this sample, about 90% of them only once. 1.5% to 2% of the sample is taken by the ten largest. The source material was CD4+ or CD8+ T cells sorted from blood, sampled in a trial of the OX40 agonist ivuxolimab. Receptors were obtained from an adult with an advanced solid tumor such as melanoma, head and neck, liver or kidney cancer.

The chain joins TRBV29-1 to TRBJ1-1; possibly TRBD1 for D (5 bases). The CDR3 has 14 amino acids. Trimming took 3 bases from V and 1 from J, leaving 12 bases between them. Germline V gene lookup returns CDR1 SQVTM and CDR2 ANQGSEA. The chain's CDR3 is CSVDKLGGNTEAFF. The CDR3 coding sequence is TGCAGCGTTGATAAATTGGGGGGGAACACTGAAGCTTTCTTT.

This clone was seen a single time. The chain couples TRBV5-5 to TRBJ2-7; 11 positions agree with TRBD1. V was pared by 7 bases and J by 3 bases, with 6 bases of the junction left unmatched. Germline lookup yields CDR1 SGHKS and CDR2 YYEKEE (reference sequence). This CDR3 is built from 14 residues. The CDR3 DNA reads as TGTGCCAGCGGTCCGGGACAGGGGGACTACGAGCAGTACTTC. The encoded protein is CASGPGQGDYEQYF.

The chain recombines TRBV10-1 with TRBJ2-3; tentatively, D is TRBD1 or TRBD2 (6 bases each). V lost 2 bases and J lost 5, with 20 bases in between. In germline, CDR1 is WNHNN, CDR2 SYGVQD (reference sequence). There are 17 residues in the CDR3. The chain's CDR3 is CASSEEGELDYRDTQYF. The CDR3 region has the DNA TGCGCCAGCAGTGAGGAGGGGGAGCTGGACTACCGAGATACGCAGTATTTT.

V and J are TRBV6-5 and TRBJ1-3; TRBD1 is a possible D gene (5 bases). Germline assignment: CDR1 MNHEY and CDR2 SVGAGI. This CDR3 is built from 15 residues. V gave up 0 bases and J gave up 0 bases, with 6 bases separating them. CDR3 in DNA: TGTGCCAGCAGTTACTCGGGGGGCTCTGGAAACACCATATATTTT. Its translation: CASSYSGGSGNTIYF.

The rearrangement joins TRBV7-9 to TRBJ2-7, with 9 bases matching TRBD1. V lost 6 bases to trimming and J lost 2 bases; unmatched junction nucleotides: 8. Germline lookup yields CDR1 SEHNR and CDR2 FQNEAQ (reference sequence). This CDR3 spans 15 amino acids. CDR3 sequence: CASSPGTGWPYEQYF. The CDR3 DNA reads as TGTGCCAGCAGTCCCGGGACAGGGTGGCCCTACGAGCAGTACTTC.

This chain joins TRBV7-9 and TRBJ2-1, with 11 bases identical to TRBD2. The V segment lost 5 bases and the J segment 5 bases; nucleotides outside the gene matches: 2. The CDR3 sequence is 14 residues long. In germline, CDR1 is SEHNR, CDR2 FQNEAQ (reference sequence). The CDR3 DNA reads TGTGCCAGCAGCGTGGGACTAGCGGACAATGAGCAGTTCTTC. Translation gives CASSVGLADNEQFF.

The chain combines TRBV10-3 with TRBJ1-2; D is unclear. Germline assignment: CDR1 ENHRY and CDR2 SYGVKD. V shed 10 bases and J shed 1 base, with 13 bases lying between them. This CDR3 spans 13 amino acids. For the CDR3, the DNA is TGTGCCACTCACTCGGGGAGTAACTATGGCTACACCTTC. Translated, it gives CATHSGSNYGYTF.

The J gene is TRBJ2-2, the V gene TRBV5-1, with D tentatively TRBD1 (5 bases). Germline V gene data show CDR1 as SGHRS and CDR2 as YFSETQ. V dropped 0 bases and J dropped 0 bases, with 9 bases sitting between them. This CDR3 is 16 amino acids long. The CDR3 protein is CASSLEGETNTGELFF. The CDR3 coding sequence is TGCGCCAGCAGCTTGGAAGGGGAAACGAACACCGGGGAGCTGTTTTTT.

V gene TRBV11-2 combines with J gene TRBJ1-6, with 8 bases fitting TRBD1. After removal of 5 bases from V and 9 bases from J, the junction contained 6 bases not matched to a gene. Germline CDR1 and CDR2: SGHAT and FQNNGV. This CDR3 contains 14 residues. CDR3 amino acids: CASSPGQGGSPLHF. The CDR3 DNA reads TGTGCCAGCAGCCCAGGACAGGGCGGTTCACCCCTCCACTTT.

CDR3 protein: CASREDRGRAEQYF. In DNA, the CDR3 is TGTGCCAGCAGAGAGGACAGGGGGCGCGCCGAGCAGTACTTC. The chain has TRBV25-1 and TRBJ2-7; the match to TRBD1 covers 11 bases. The CDR3 runs to 14 residues. V lost 6 bases, J lost 6 bases, and 7 bases stayed unmatched. CDR1 MGHDK and CDR2 SYGVNS come from the germline V gene.

This sequence joins TRBV5-1 and TRBJ2-4, with 8 bases lining up with TRBD2. Germline CDR1 SGHRS, CDR2 YFSETQ. J was trimmed by 7 bases and V by 0 bases; bases with no gene match: 9. The CDR3 runs 16 residues. CDR3 protein: CASSLVVGGDLNIQYF. The CDR3 DNA reads as TGCGCCAGCAGCTTGGTGGTCGGGGGGGACCTTAACATTCAGTACTTC.

The J gene is TRBJ2-6, the V gene TRBV19; D possibly corresponds to TRBD1 (6 bases). Germline V CDR1 and CDR2: LNHDA, SQIVND (reference sequence). The CDR3 consists of 17 residues. Trimming took off 5 bases at V and 0 bases at J, with 14 bases between the two ends. DNA of the CDR3: TGTGCCAGTAGTTTGGACAGTCCGAACTCTGGGGCCAACGTCCTGACTTTC. Translating gives CASSLDSPNSGANVLTF.

The V call is TRBV11-2, the J call TRBJ2-2; no firm D call. Trimming removed 5 bases from V and 9 bases from J, with 10 bases in between. Looked up from germline, CDR1 is SGHAT and CDR2 is FQNNGV. CDR3 size: 12 residues. The CDR3 nucleotides read TGTGCCAGCAGCCCGAATCTCAGGGAGCTGTTTTTT. Translation gives CASSPNLRELFF. Drawing the rest from reference TRBV11-2 and TRBJ2-2, the complete variable domain is EAGVAQSPRYKIIEKRQSVAFWCNPISGHATLYWYQQILGQGPKLLIQFQNNGVVDDSQLPKDRFSAERLKGVDSTLKIQPAKLEDSAVYLCASSPNLRELFFGEGSRLTVL.

This rearrangement joins TRBV19 to TRBJ1-5; D uncertain. The CDR3 is 13 residues long. From germline, CDR1 is LNHDA and CDR2 SQIVND (reference sequence). Trimming removed 8 bases at V and 6 bases at J, with 14 bases between. CDR3 region: CASDLTGSQPQHF. The CDR3 DNA follows: TGTGCCAGTGACTTAACCGGGAGTCAGCCCCAGCATTTT.

The chain combines TRBV28 with TRBJ2-5; no clear D. The CDR3 loop spans 11 amino acids. Germline V lookup: CDR1 MDHEN, CDR2 SYDVKM. Deletions cut 6 bases from V and 7 bases from J, with 9 bases between. The CDR3 reads CASSNRGTQYF. The CDR3 nucleotides read TGTGCCAGCAGCAACCGTGGGACCCAGTACTTC.

This clone occurred once. The V gene is TRBV4-1, the J gene TRBJ1-4; D gene uncertain. The V gene's germline CDR1 is MGHRA and CDR2 YSYEKL. The CDR3 is made up of 16 amino acids. Deletions cut 2 bases from V and 6 bases from J, with 16 bases between. The CDR3: CASSQSRGSWDEKLFF. The CDR3 bases are TGCGCCAGCAGCCAAAGTCGAGGCAGTTGGGATGAAAAACTGTTTTTT.